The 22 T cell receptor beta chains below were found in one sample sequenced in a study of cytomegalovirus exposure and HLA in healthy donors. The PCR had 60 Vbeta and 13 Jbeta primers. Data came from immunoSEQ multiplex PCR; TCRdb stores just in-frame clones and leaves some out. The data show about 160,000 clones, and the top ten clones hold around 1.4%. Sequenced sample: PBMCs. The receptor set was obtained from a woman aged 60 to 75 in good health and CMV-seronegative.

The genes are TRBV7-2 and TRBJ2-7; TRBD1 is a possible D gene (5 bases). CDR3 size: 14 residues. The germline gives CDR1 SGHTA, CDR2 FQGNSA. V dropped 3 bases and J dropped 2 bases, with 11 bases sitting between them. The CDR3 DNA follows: TGTGCCAGCAGCTTTTCGGACACCGCCTACGAGCAGTACTTC. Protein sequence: CASSFSDTAYEQYF.

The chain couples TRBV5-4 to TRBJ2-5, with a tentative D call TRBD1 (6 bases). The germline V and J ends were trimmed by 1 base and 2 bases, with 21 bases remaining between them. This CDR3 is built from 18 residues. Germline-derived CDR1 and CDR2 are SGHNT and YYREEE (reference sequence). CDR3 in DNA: TGTGCCAGCAGCTTGTGGAGAGGGGGAACCCCGTTTCAAGAGACCCAGTACTTC. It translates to CASSLWRGGTPFQETQYF.

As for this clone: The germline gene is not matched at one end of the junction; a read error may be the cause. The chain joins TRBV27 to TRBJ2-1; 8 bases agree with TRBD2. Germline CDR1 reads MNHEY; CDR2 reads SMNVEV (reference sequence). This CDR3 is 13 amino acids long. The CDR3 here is CACSGRAYNEQFF. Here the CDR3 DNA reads TGTGCCTGCAGCGGGAGAGCCTACAATGAGCAGTTCTTC.

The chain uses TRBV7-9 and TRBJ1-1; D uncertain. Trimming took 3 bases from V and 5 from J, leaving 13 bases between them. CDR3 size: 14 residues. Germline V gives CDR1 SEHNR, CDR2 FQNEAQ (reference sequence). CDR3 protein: CASSLWEARTEAFF. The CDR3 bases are TGTGCCAGCAGCTTGTGGGAGGCTCGTACTGAAGCTTTCTTT.

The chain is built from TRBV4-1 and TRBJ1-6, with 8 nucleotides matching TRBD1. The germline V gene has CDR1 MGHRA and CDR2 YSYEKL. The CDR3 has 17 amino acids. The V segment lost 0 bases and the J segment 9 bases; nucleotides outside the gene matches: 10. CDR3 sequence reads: CASSQEPQGVLRSPLHF. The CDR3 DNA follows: TGCGCCAGCAGCCAAGAGCCACAGGGGGTGTTACGTTCACCCCTCCACTTT.

This chain's CDR3 is CASSPSGEGYGYTF. The CDR3 coding sequence is TGTGCCAGCAGCCCCTCGGGGGAGGGCTATGGCTACACCTTC. V gene TRBV7-9 combines with J gene TRBJ1-2, with D maybe TRBD1 (5 bases). Germline CDR1 SEHNR, CDR2 FQNEAQ (reference sequence). The V and J ends lost 5 bases and 4 bases respectively, with 14 bases between them. The CDR3 has 14 residues.

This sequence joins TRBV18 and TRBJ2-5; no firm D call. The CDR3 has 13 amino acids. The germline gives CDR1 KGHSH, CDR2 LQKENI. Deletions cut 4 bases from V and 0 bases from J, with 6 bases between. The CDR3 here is CASSRQNQETQYF. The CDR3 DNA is TGTGCCAGCTCACGGCAGAACCAAGAGACCCAGTACTTC.

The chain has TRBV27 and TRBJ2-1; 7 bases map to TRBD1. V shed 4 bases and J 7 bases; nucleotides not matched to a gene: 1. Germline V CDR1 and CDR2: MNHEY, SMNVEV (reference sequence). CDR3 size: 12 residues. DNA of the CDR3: TGTGCCAGCAGTTCGACAGGGAATGAGCAGTTCTTC. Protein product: CASSSTGNEQFF.

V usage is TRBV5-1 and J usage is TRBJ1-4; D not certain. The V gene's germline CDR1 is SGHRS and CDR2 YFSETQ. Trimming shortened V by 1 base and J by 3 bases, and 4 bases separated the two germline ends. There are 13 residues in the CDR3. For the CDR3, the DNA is TGCGCCAGCAGCTTGAGCTCTAATGAAAAACTGTTTTTT. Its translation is CASSLSSNEKLFF.

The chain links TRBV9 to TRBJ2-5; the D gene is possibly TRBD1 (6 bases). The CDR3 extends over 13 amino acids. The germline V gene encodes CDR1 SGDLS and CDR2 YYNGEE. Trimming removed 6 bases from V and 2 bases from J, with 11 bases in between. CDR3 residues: CASNDQGQETQYF. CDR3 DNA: TGTGCCAGCAACGACCAGGGGCAAGAGACCCAGTACTTC.

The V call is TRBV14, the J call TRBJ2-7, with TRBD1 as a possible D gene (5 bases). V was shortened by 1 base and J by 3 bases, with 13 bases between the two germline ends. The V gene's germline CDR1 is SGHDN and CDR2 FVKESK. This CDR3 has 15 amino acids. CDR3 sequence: CASSQGPVGRYEQYF. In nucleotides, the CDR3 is TGTGCCAGCAGCCAAGGACCCGTGGGGCGCTACGAGCAGTACTTC.

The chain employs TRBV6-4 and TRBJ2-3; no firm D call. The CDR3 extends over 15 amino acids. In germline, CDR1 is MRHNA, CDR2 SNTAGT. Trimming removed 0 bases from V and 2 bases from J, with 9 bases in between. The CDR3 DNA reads TGTGCCAGCAGTGACTCTCTAGGCAACACAGATACGCAGTATTTT. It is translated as CASSDSLGNTDTQYF.

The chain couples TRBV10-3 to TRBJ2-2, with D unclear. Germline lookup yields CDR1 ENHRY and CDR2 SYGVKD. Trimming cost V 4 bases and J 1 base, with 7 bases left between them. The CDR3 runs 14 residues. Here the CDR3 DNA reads TGTGCCATCAGTGGATCCGGGAACACCGGGGAGCTGTTTTTT. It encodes CAISGSGNTGELFF.

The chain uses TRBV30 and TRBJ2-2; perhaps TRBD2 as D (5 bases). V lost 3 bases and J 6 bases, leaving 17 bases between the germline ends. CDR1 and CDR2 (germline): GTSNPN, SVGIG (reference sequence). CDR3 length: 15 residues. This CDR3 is CAWSGLLVRAGELFF. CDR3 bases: TGTGCCTGGAGCGGCCTACTAGTTCGCGCCGGGGAGCTGTTTTTT. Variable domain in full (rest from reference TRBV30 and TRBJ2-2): SQTIHQWPATLVQPVGSPLSLECTVEGTSNPNLYWYRQAAGRGLQLLFYSVGIGQISSEVPQNLSASRPQDRQFILSSKKLLLSDSGFYLCAWSGLLVRAGELFFGEGSRLTVL.

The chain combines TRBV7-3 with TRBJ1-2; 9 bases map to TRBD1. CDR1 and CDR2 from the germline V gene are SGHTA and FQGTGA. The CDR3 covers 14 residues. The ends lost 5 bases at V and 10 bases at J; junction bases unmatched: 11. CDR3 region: CASSPLGQGGAYTF. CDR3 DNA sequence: TGTGCCAGCAGCCCCCTGGGACAGGGTGGAGCCTACACCTTC.

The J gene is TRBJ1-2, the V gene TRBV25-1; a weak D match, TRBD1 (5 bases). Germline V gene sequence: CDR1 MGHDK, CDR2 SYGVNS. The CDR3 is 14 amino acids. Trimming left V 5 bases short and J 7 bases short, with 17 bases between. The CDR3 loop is CASSYAGKRSGYTF. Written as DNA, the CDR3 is TGTGCCAGCAGTTATGCAGGGAAGAGAAGTGGCTACACCTTC.

CDR3 residues: CASSIVNLPTNEKLFF. CDR3 sequence (DNA): TGTGCCAGTAGTATAGTTAATCTCCCAACTAATGAAAAACTGTTTTTT. This chain connects TRBV19 to TRBJ1-4; unclear D gene. Germline V lookup: CDR1 LNHDA, CDR2 SQIVND (reference sequence). The CDR3 covers 16 residues. Trimming cost V 1 base and J 0 bases, with 9 bases left between them.

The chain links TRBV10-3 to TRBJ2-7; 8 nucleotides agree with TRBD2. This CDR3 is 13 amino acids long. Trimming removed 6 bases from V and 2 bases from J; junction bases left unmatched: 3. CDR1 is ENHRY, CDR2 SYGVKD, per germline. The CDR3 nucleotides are TGTGCCATCAGGCCCGGGGGGGCCTACGAGCAGTACTTC. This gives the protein CAIRPGGAYEQYF.

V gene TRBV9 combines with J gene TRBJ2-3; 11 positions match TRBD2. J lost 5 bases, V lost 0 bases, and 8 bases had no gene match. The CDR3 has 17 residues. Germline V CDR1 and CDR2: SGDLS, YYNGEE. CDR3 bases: TGTGCCAGCAGCGTAGTTGGTAGCGGGGGGGCTGGAGATACGCAGTATTTT. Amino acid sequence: CASSVVGSGGAGDTQYF.

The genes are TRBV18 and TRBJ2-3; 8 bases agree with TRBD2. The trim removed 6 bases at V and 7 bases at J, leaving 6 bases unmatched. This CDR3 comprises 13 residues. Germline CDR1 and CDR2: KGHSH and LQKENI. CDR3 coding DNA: TGTGCCAGCTCGGATTTAGCGGGAAATACGCAGTATTTT. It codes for CASSDLAGNTQYF.

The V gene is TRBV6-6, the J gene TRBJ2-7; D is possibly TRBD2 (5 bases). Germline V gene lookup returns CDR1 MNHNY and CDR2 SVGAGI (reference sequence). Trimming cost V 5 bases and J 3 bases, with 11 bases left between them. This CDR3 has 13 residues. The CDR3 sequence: CASSAGGYYEQYF. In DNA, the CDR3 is TGTGCCAGCAGTGCGGGTGGGTACTACGAGCAGTACTTC.

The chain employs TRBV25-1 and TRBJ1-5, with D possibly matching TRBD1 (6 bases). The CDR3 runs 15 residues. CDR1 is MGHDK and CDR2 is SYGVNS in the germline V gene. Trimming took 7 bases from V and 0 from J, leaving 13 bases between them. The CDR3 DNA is TGTGCCAGCAAACCGCCAGGGGATAGCAATCAGCCCCAGCATTTT. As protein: CASKPPGDSNQPQHF.